Here is one T cell receptor beta chain with its context. This specimen comes from a study of blood T cell repertoires in COVID-19. V shed 3 bases, J shed 2 bases, and the junction held 11 bases outside the gene matches. In germline, CDR1 is SGHTS, CDR2 YDEGEE. The CDR3 contains 16 residues. Measured with immunoSEQ multiplex PCR; TCRdb has only the in-frame clones, and not every one. The data contain about 190,000 clones, 82% of them singletons. The rearrangement links TRBV5-8 to TRBJ2-7; the match to TRBD2 covers 7 bases. The source is a woman older than 75 with active or convalescent COVID-19. Sequencing used peripheral blood. CDR3 sequence: CASSSAATSITYEQYF. CDR3 bases: TGTGCCAGCAGCTCCGCTGCGACTAGCATTACCTACGAGCAGTACTTC. Full variable domain (missing parts from reference TRBV5-8 and TRBJ2-7): EAGVTQSPTHLIKTRGQQATLRCSPISGHTSVYWYQQALGLGLQFLLWYDEGEERNRGNFPPRFSGRQFPNYSSELNVNALELEDSALYLCASSSAATSITYEQYFGPGTRLTVT.